This TCR beta chain appears in the sequencing data of a study of shared T cell receptors in the human thymus (dated by TCRdb to about 2021). Describing the broader study: The study examined how the human thymus generates shared, self-reactive T-cell receptor alpha chains.

V drops 4 bases and J drops 9 bases, leaving 9 bases in between. Inclusive of the bounding cysteine and phenylalanine, the CDR3 is 10 residues long. Solely the CDR3 DNA is kept, with 30 bases framed from the first base. CDR1 and CDR2 were assigned from the germline V gene (reference sequence) as DFQATT and SNEGSKA. For this clone: The specificity of this receptor is unknown. No much larger clonotype is one base removed from it; base qualities were not supplied.

Receptors were amplified or captured by the immunoSEQ multiplex PCR assay. This immuneACCESS table, as held by TCRdb, lists in-frame sequences with V and J called but not all clones. Of the missing ones, under half trace to an unresolved V gene in checked studies; the others have no known cause. This sample lists roughly 500,000 clones; approximately 80% were detected once. 0.013% of the sample is held by the ten biggest clonotypes. These data were also filed under a second study, of human thymus T cells. Per the second study: Immunologically healthy infants undergoing open corrective cardiac surgery for congenital heart defects in Finland were used as donors. Thymus tissue was obtained as surgical resects removed during corrective cardiac surgery. Both the thymic and the peripheral blood repertoires appeared to show biased V and J gene segment usage. According to the related research, thymic TCR repertoires were highly overlapping among unrelated individuals. TCR alpha and beta repertoires from seven to nine infant thymus samples and a few related peripheral blood samples were characterized in the study. The infant donors were 7 to 244 days old, and the cohort included several males and two females. Thymocytes were mechanically released from the tissue and were stored as pellets of about 9.5-31 million cells at -70 degrees C. A QIAsymphony instrument was used to extract genomic DNA from the frozen cell pellets. TCRB and TCRAD loci were amplified from a standardized quantity of quality-controlled genomic DNA using the immunoSEQ multiplex PCR assay. The amplicons covered the V(D)J region and were long enough to include the CDR3 and to identify the V and J genes. The commercial immunoSEQ service was used to sequence amplicons on an Illumina platform. Primer bias and sequencing errors were corrected using previously described methods, and TCRAD and TCRB definitions followed the IMGT database. Repertoires were analysed with immunoSEQ Analyzer 3.0 and VDJTools, covering basic statistics, V/J segment usage, diversity estimates, rarefaction and pairwise overlap. Diversity was estimated with Chao1, ChaoE, Efron-Thisted, Shannon and inverse Simpson indices, and also on datasets down-sampled to the smallest sample. Repertoire overlap was determined by strict matching of CDR3 nucleotide sequence, V gene and J gene, and Jaccard-based multidimensional scaling clustering was applied. On average, thymus samples yielded roughly 800,000 unique TCRB clonotypes, whereas blood samples yielded approximately 90,000.

The chain is assembled from TRBV20-1 and TRBJ1-2; the D gene is perhaps TRBD1, from 6 matching bases. The sample was thymocytes. The sequence was collected from a boy under two years old with a congenital heart defect. Donor details come from another sample of the same person, matched by shared clones. The encoded CDR3 is CSANRESYTF. The nucleotide sequence is TGCAGTGCTAACAGGGAAAGCTACACCTTC.